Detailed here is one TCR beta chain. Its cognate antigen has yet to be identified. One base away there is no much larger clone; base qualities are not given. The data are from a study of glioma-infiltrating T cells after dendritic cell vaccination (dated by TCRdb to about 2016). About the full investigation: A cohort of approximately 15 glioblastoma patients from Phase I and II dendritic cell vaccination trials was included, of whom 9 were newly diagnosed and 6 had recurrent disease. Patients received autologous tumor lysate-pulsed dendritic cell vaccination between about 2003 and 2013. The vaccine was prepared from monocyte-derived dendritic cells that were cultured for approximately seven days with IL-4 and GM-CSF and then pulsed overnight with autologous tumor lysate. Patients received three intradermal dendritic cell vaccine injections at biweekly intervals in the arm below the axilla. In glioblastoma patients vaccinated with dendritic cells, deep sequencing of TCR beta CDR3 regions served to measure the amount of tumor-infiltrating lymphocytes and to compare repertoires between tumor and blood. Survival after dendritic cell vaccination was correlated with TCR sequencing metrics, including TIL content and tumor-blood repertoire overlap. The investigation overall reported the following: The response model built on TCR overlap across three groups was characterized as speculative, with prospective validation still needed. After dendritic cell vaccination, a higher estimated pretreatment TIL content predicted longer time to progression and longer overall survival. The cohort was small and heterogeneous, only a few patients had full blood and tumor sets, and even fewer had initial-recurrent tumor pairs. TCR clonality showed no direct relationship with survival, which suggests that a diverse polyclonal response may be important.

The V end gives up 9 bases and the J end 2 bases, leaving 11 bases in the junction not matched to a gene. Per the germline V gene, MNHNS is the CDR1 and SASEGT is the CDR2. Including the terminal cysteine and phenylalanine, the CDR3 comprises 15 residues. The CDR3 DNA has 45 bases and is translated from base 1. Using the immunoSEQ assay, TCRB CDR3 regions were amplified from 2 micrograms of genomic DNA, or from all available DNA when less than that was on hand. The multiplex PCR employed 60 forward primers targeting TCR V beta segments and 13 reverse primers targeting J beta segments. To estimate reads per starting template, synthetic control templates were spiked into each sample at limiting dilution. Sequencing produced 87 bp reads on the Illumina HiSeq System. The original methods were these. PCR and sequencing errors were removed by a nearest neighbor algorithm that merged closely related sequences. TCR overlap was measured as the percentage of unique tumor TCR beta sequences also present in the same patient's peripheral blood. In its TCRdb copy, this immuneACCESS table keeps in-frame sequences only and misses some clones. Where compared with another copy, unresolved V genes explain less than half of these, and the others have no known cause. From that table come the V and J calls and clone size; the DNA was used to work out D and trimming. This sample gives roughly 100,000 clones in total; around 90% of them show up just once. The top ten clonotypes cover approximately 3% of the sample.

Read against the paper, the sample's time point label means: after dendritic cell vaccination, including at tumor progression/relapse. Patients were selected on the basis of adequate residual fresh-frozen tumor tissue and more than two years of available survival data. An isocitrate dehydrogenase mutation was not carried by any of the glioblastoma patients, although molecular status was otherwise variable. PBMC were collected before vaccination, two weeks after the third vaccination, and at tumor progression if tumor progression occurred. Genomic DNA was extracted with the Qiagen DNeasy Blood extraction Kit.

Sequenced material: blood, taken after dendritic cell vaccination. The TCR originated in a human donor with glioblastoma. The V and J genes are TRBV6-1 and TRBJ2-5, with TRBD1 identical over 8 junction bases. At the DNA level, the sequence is TGTGCCAGTAATCTCAGGGGGCTGACGCAAGAGACCCAGTACTTC. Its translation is CASNLRGLTQETQYF.